This TCR beta chain was observed in a study of response to subunit inactivated influenza vaccine. Germline assignment: CDR1 DFQATT and CDR2 SNEGSKA (reference sequence). The CDR3 spans 16 residues. With 0 bases removed from V and 2 bases from J, the gap between germline ends came to 14 bases. This clonotype has at least ten counts. TCRdb reanalysed the RT-PCR reads using MiXCR and keeps one entry per CDR3 protein. The sample consists of fewer than 200,000 distinct CDR3 sequences, approximately 8.7% of them appearing once. This TCR came from a man aged 50 to 59 who received an inactivated influenza vaccine. The V and J genes are TRBV20-1 and TRBJ1-5; the D is unclear. The specimen comprised non-naive T cells sorted from PBMCs, sampled on the day of vaccination. The CDR3 coding sequence is TGCAGTGCTAGAGATTATGGGCACGGGGGCAATCAGCCCCAGCATTTT. Encoded protein: CSARDYGHGGNQPQHF.